A single sample is the source of the 21 T cell receptor beta chains below, sequenced in a study of T cell responses to AZD1222 COVID-19 vaccine. Assay: immunoSEQ multiplex PCR; the TCRdb copy retains only in-frame clones and omits some. The repertoire holds roughly 130,000 clones, with 91% as singletons. The starting material was peripheral blood, obtained on day 0 of AZD1222 vaccination. The receptors shown here come from an adult in good health.

The V call is TRBV15, the J call TRBJ1-4; 7 positions agree with TRBD1. V shed 0 bases and J 3 bases; nucleotides not matched to a gene: 4. CDR3 length: 16 residues. Germline CDR1 and CDR2: LNHNV and YYDKDF (reference sequence). CDR3 sequence (DNA): TGTGCCACCAGCAGAGATCGGGGGACAGCTAATGAAAAACTGTTTTTT. It codes for CATSRDRGTANEKLFF.

This clone has just one count. V is TRBV19 and J is TRBJ1-1; a weak D match, TRBD1 (5 bases). Trimming stripped 2 bases from V and 4 bases from J, with 14 bases between. The CDR3 loop spans 15 amino acids. From germline, CDR1 is LNHDA and CDR2 SQIVND (reference sequence). CDR3 protein: CASSIWGQGSTEAFF. The CDR3 DNA follows: TGTGCCAGTAGTATATGGGGCCAGGGCTCCACTGAAGCTTTCTTT.

The chain is built from TRBV7-3 and TRBJ2-3; TRBD1 matches 8 bases. V lost 5 bases and J lost 0; bases outside the gene matches: 7. CDR3 length: 16 residues. Germline V lookup: CDR1 SGHTA, CDR2 FQGTGA. The CDR3 loop reads CASSTIGQGSTDTQYF. Here the CDR3 DNA reads TGTGCCAGCAGCACGATAGGACAGGGCAGCACAGATACGCAGTATTTT.

This chain connects TRBV24-1 to TRBJ2-5; 10 positions agree with TRBD2. With V trimmed by 10 bases and J by 2 bases, 6 bases remained unmatched. CDR3 length: 14 residues. Germline CDR1 KGHDR, CDR2 SFDVKD. DNA of the CDR3: TGTGCCACACAAGGAGCGGGAGGGCAAGAGACCCAGTACTTC. Encoded protein: CATQGAGGQETQYF.

This rearrangement joins TRBV5-6 to TRBJ1-2, with D tentatively TRBD1 (5 bases). This CDR3 spans 14 amino acids. Deletions cut 3 bases from V and 7 bases from J, with 16 bases between. The germline V gene has CDR1 SGHDT and CDR2 YYEEEE. The CDR3 sequence is CASSWMRGEAGYTF. CDR3 bases: TGTGCCAGCAGCTGGATGCGAGGGGAGGCTGGCTACACCTTC. Filled out from reference TRBV5-6 and TRBJ1-2, the complete variable domain reads DAGVTQSPTHLIKTRGQQVTLRCSPKSGHDTVSWYQQALGQGPQFIFQYYEEEERQRGNFPDRFSGHQFPNYSSELNVNALLLGDSALYLCASSWMRGEAGYTFGSGTRLTVV.

The chain joins TRBV29-1 to TRBJ2-1, with 10 bases identical to TRBD2. The V and J ends lost 7 bases and 5 bases, in that order; junction bases with no gene match: 11. CDR1 is SQVTM, CDR2 ANQGSEA, per germline. The CDR3 runs 15 residues. The CDR3 protein is CSGRGGLAGDNEQFF. In DNA, the CDR3 is TGCAGCGGAAGAGGAGGGCTAGCGGGAGACAATGAGCAGTTCTTC.

The V call is TRBV29-1, the J call TRBJ1-2; D is ambiguous. Per germline, CDR1 SQVTM and CDR2 ANQGSEA. Trimming took off 7 bases at V and 3 bases at J, with 15 bases between the two ends. This CDR3 has 13 amino acids. The CDR3 is CSAEEGDYYGYTF. The CDR3 DNA follows: TGCAGCGCCGAGGAAGGAGACTACTATGGCTACACCTTC.

V usage is TRBV5-5 and J usage is TRBJ1-2, with D maybe TRBD1 (6 bases). The length of the CDR3 is 15 residues. The germline gives CDR1 SGHKS, CDR2 YYEKEE (reference sequence). Trimming shortened V by 3 bases and J by 4 bases, and 16 bases separated the two germline ends. The CDR3 region is CASSSTHRDGYGYTF. DNA for the CDR3: TGTGCCAGCAGCTCTACCCACAGGGATGGCTATGGCTACACCTTC.

The chain links TRBV7-9 to TRBJ1-6; 7 bases agree with TRBD1. Losses at the gene ends were 5 bases for V and 7 bases for J; bases not matched to a gene: 5. CDR1 is SEHNR, CDR2 FQNEAQ, per germline (reference sequence). The CDR3 consists of 14 residues. The CDR3: CASSGGQPNSPLHF. DNA for the CDR3: TGTGCCAGCAGCGGGGGACAGCCCAATTCACCCCTCCACTTT.

This sequence joins TRBV6-5 and TRBJ1-3, with 11 bases lining up with TRBD1. The germline V gene has CDR1 MNHEY and CDR2 SVGAGI. The ends lost 8 bases at V and 8 bases at J; junction bases unmatched: 5. This CDR3 spans 13 amino acids. CDR3 region: CASWTGGAYTIYF. The CDR3 DNA reads TGTGCCAGCTGGACAGGGGGCGCATACACCATATATTTT.

The chain links TRBV2 to TRBJ2-6; no definite D call. Germline V CDR1 and CDR2: SNHLY, FYNNEI. The CDR3 length is 15 residues. Trimming pared 4 bases from V and 1 base from J, leaving 8 bases between. The CDR3 region has the DNA TGTGCCAGCAGTGCTACCGGTTCTGGGGCCAACGTCCTGACTTTC. Its protein is CASSATGSGANVLTF.

The V gene is TRBV29-1, the J gene TRBJ2-3, with 12 nucleotides matching TRBD1. The CDR3 extends over 15 amino acids. The J segment lost 4 bases and the V segment lost 6 bases, leaving 8 bases of the junction unmatched. Germline loops: CDR1 SQVTM, CDR2 ANQGSEA. The CDR3 protein is CSVRIGTGGPDTQYF. CDR3 sequence (DNA): TGCAGCGTCAGAATCGGGACAGGGGGCCCAGATACGCAGTATTTT.

The V and J genes are TRBV2 and TRBJ1-1, with no clear D. V dropped 7 bases and J dropped 5 bases, with 8 bases sitting between them. The germline gives CDR1 SNHLY, CDR2 FYNNEI. The CDR3 covers 11 residues. The CDR3 DNA reads as TGTGCCAGCATTCTTGGAACTGAAGCTTTCTTT. This gives the protein CASILGTEAFF.

This chain joins TRBV3-1 (or the pseudogene TRBV3-2) and TRBJ1-6; D remains ambiguous. The germline V gene encodes CDR1 LGHDT and CDR2 YNNKEL (reference sequence). V was clipped by 1 base and J by 9 bases, with 7 bases between them. The CDR3 consists of 13 residues. The CDR3 region has the DNA TGTGCCAGCAGCCAAGGGCGAGGTTCACCCCTCCACTTT. This encodes CASSQGRGSPLHF.

This clone was seen more than once but under ten times. The chain is built from TRBV30 and TRBJ2-3, with TRBD2 matching over 14 bases. The trim removed 1 base at V and 1 base at J, leaving 1 base unmatched. The germline CDR1 and CDR2 sequences are GTSNPN and SVGIG (reference sequence). This CDR3 is built from 16 residues. The CDR3 loop reads CAWSEGLAGGTDTQYF. In DNA form, the CDR3 reads TGTGCCTGGAGTGAGGGACTAGCGGGAGGCACAGATACGCAGTATTTT. The variable domain in full, completed from reference TRBV30 and TRBJ2-3, reads SQTIHQWPATLVQPVGSPLSLECTVEGTSNPNLYWYRQAAGRGLQLLFYSVGIGQISSEVPQNLSASRPQDRQFILSSKKLLLSDSGFYLCAWSEGLAGGTDTQYFGPGTRLTVL.

The chain uses TRBV6-2 or TRBV6-3 and TRBJ2-7, with D perhaps given as TRBD1 or TRBD2 (6 bases each). The CDR3 totals 14 residues. Germline V gene sequence: CDR1 MNHEY, CDR2 SVGEGT. The V gene lost 4 bases and the J gene lost 2 bases, with 12 bases spanning the gap. CDR3: CASSSLRGPYEQYF. CDR3 sequence (DNA): TGTGCCAGCAGTTCGCTCCGGGGGCCCTACGAGCAGTACTTC.

The CDR3 bases are TGTGCCAGCAGTGAAGCACCTAGCGGAGCAGATACGCAGTATTTT. It translates to CASSEAPSGADTQYF. The chain has TRBV2 and TRBJ2-3, with 7 nucleotides matching TRBD2. The V segment lost 0 bases and the J segment 4 bases; nucleotides outside the gene matches: 4. Germline V lookup: CDR1 SNHLY, CDR2 FYNNEI. The CDR3 totals 15 residues.

The chain's CDR3 is CASEGQSNSPLHF. DNA for the CDR3: TGTGCCAGCGAGGGACAGTCTAATTCACCCCTCCACTTT. V is TRBV7-9 and J is TRBJ1-6; 7 nucleotides align to TRBD1. V dropped 8 bases and J dropped 6; count of bases not matched to a gene: 4. This CDR3 is 13 amino acids long. Germline CDR1 is SEHNR and CDR2 is FQNEAQ (reference sequence).

For the CDR3, the DNA is TGTGCCAGCAGTCGACAGGGCTCGGGATCCTACGAGCAGTACTTC. It encodes CASSRQGSGSYEQYF. The genes are TRBV27 and TRBJ2-7; the match to TRBD1 covers 7 bases. CDR1 is MNHEY and CDR2 is SMNVEV in the germline V gene (reference sequence). The CDR3 extends over 15 amino acids. The V and J ends lost 5 bases and 1 base, in that order; junction bases with no gene match: 8.

This chain uses TRBV10-3 with TRBJ1-5; D not resolved. Trimming left V 0 bases short and J 4 bases short, with 7 bases between. The CDR3 totals 14 residues. Germline V lookup: CDR1 ENHRY, CDR2 SYGVKD. CDR3 protein: CAISESVTNQPQHF. The DNA of the CDR3 is TGTGCCATCAGTGAGTCTGTAACAAATCAGCCCCAGCATTTT.

V gene TRBV6-5 combines with J gene TRBJ1-6; TRBD1 matches 7 bases. Looked up from germline, CDR1 is MNHEY and CDR2 is SVGAGI. There are 16 residues in the CDR3. The junction had 5 bases not matched to a gene; V was cut back by 3 bases and J by 3 bases. The CDR3 loop reads CASSYGTENYNSPLHF. The DNA of the CDR3 is TGTGCCAGCAGTTATGGGACAGAGAACTATAATTCACCCCTCCACTTT.